The 21 T cell receptor beta chains presented below share a single source sample, sequenced in a study of cytomegalovirus exposure and HLA in healthy donors. Primers: 60 Vbeta forward and 13 Jbeta reverse. Repertoires were generated with immunoSEQ multiplex PCR, while TCRdb's copy carries only in-frame clones and drops some. The sample lists over 100,000 clones, 73% occurring once. Source material: PBMCs. All receptors come from a man aged 40-55 years in good health and CMV-seronegative.

The chain links TRBV7-9 to TRBJ2-1; 13 bases are a match to TRBD2. V shed 7 bases and J 8 bases; nucleotides not matched to a gene: 17. The CDR3 totals 18 residues. Germline CDR1 and CDR2: SEHNR and FQNEAQ (reference sequence). CDR3 amino acids: CASIPTGALAGGLDEQFF. The DNA of the CDR3 is TGTGCCAGCATCCCCACGGGGGCACTAGCGGGGGGGCTGGATGAGCAGTTCTTC.

The J gene is TRBJ1-4, the V gene TRBV7-6; TRBD1 matches 9 bases. The CDR3 length is 14 residues. Unmatched junction bases numbered 3, after V lost 5 bases and J lost 5 bases. Germline V gene lookup returns CDR1 SGHVS and CDR2 FNYEAQ. Here the CDR3 reads CASSTGTGNEKLFF. In nucleotides, the CDR3 is TGTGCCAGCAGCACCGGGACAGGGAATGAAAAACTGTTTTTT.

The CDR3 loop reads CASPGDRGQTGELFF. The CDR3 coding sequence is TGTGCCAGCCCGGGGGACAGGGGGCAAACCGGGGAGCTGTTTTTT. This chain uses TRBV7-2 with TRBJ2-2; 12 bases line up with TRBD1. The CDR3 has 15 amino acids. Germline loops: CDR1 SGHTA, CDR2 FQGNSA. With V trimmed by 8 bases and J by 5 bases, 6 bases remained unmatched.

This clone was detected only a few times. This sequence joins TRBV19 and TRBJ1-1; D ambiguous. The CDR3 covers 13 residues. The V gene lost 4 bases and the J gene lost 5 bases, with 11 bases spanning the gap. CDR1 and CDR2 from the germline V gene are LNHDA and SQIVND (reference sequence). CDR3 in DNA: TGTGCCAGTAGTAGTGGCCCACCAACTGAAGCTTTCTTT. Its translation is CASSSGPPTEAFF.

This clone has only a few counts. This chain links TRBV19 with TRBJ1-3, with D possibly matching TRBD1 (6 bases). V lost 3 bases, J lost 2 bases, and 8 bases lay in between. The germline gives CDR1 LNHDA, CDR2 SQIVND (reference sequence). The CDR3 is 14 amino acids. CDR3 DNA sequence: TGTGCCAGTAGTATTGAGGGGGCTGGAAACACCATATATTTT. It encodes CASSIEGAGNTIYF. Using reference TRBV19 and TRBJ1-3 for the parts outside the CDR3, the full variable domain is DGGITQSPKYLFRKEGQNVTLSCEQNLNHDAMYWYRQDPGQGLRLIYYSQIVNDFQKGDIAEGYSVSREKKESFPLTVTSAQKNPTAFYLCASSIEGAGNTIYFGEGSWLTVV.

The chain combines TRBV5-1 with TRBJ2-2; 7 bases match TRBD1. CDR3 length: 16 residues. Germline lookup yields CDR1 SGHRS and CDR2 YFSETQ. V dropped 4 bases and J dropped 2; count of bases not matched to a gene: 8. CDR3 DNA: TGCGCCAGCAGCATGCCGGACAGGATTAACACCGGGGAGCTGTTTTTT. Translating gives CASSMPDRINTGELFF.

The rearrangement uses TRBV5-1 and TRBJ2-7; 8 nucleotides match TRBD1. The CDR3 is 13 residues long. With 0 bases clipped from V and 4 bases from J, the junction kept 0 bases outside the gene matches. Per germline, CDR1 SGHRS and CDR2 YFSETQ. The CDR3 nucleotides are TGCGCCAGCAGCTTGGGGGACAGGTACGAGCAGTACTTC. Translated: CASSLGDRYEQYF. Combining the CDR3 with reference TRBV5-1 and TRBJ2-7 gives the whole variable domain KAGVTQTPRYLIKTRGQQVTLSCSPISGHRSVSWYQQTPGQGLQFLFEYFSETQRNKGNFPGRFSGRQFSNSRSEMNVSTLELGDSALYLCASSLGDRYEQYFGPGTRLTVT.

This clone was counted only a few times. The chain carries TRBV2 and TRBJ2-2; 8 nucleotides agree with TRBD1. After removal of 8 bases from V and 1 base from J, the junction contained 6 bases not matched to a gene. The germline V gene has CDR1 SNHLY and CDR2 FYNNEI. The CDR3 totals 15 residues. CDR3 in amino acids: CASLGQGLNTGELFF. For the CDR3, the DNA is TGTGCCAGCCTCGGACAGGGACTGAACACCGGGGAGCTGTTTTTT.

J is TRBJ1-2 and V is TRBV5-5; 9 positions match TRBD1. Germline CDR1 is SGHKS and CDR2 is YYEKEE (reference sequence). The V and J ends lost 0 bases and 4 bases, in that order; junction bases with no gene match: 1. The CDR3 runs 14 residues. The CDR3 nucleotides are TGTGCCAGCAGCTTGGCACAGGGGGCCTATGGCTACACCTTC. It encodes CASSLAQGAYGYTF.

This chain uses TRBV4-1 with TRBJ1-1; 9 bases line up with TRBD1. Germline loops: CDR1 MGHRA, CDR2 YSYEKL. The CDR3 has 14 residues. The V segment lost 3 bases and the J segment 5 bases; nucleotides outside the gene matches: 4. The CDR3 region has the DNA TGCGCCAGCAGCCAGACAGGGGGATGGACTGAAGCTTTCTTT. As protein: CASSQTGGWTEAFF.

This rearrangement joins TRBV30 to TRBJ1-4; possible D gene TRBD1, 5 bases. This CDR3 is built from 13 residues. The germline V gene encodes CDR1 GTSNPN and CDR2 SVGIG (reference sequence). Between the trimmed V and J ends, which lost 2 bases and 7 bases, there was a span of 11 bases. CDR3 DNA sequence: TGTGCCTGGAGTCCAGGGAAGGGTGAAAAACTGTTTTTT. This codes for CAWSPGKGEKLFF. The complete variable domain, with remaining parts taken from reference TRBV30 and TRBJ1-4, reads SQTIHQWPATLVQPVGSPLSLECTVEGTSNPNLYWYRQAAGRGLQLLFYSVGIGQISSEVPQNLSASRPQDRQFILSSKKLLLSDSGFYLCAWSPGKGEKLFFGSGTQLSVL.

The chain recombines TRBV19 with TRBJ1-1; 8 bases fit TRBD1. The germline V gene encodes CDR1 LNHDA and CDR2 SQIVND (reference sequence). This CDR3 contains 16 residues. V lost 7 bases and J lost 3; bases outside the gene matches: 13. The CDR3 DNA follows: TGTGCCAGTACCGACTCACCTCAGGGGGCAGACACTGAAGCTTTCTTT. As protein: CASTDSPQGADTEAFF.

The chain uses TRBV6-5 and TRBJ2-3; 9 bases map to TRBD1. The CDR3 has 14 amino acids. CDR1 MNHEY and CDR2 SVGAGI come from the germline V gene. The J segment lost 5 bases and the V segment lost 4 bases, leaving 4 bases of the junction unmatched. In DNA form, the CDR3 reads TGTGCCAGCAGTTCGGGACAGGGACAAGATACGCAGTATTTT. Its protein is CASSSGQGQDTQYF.

This sequence joins TRBV2 and TRBJ2-1; 7 bases align to TRBD1. V lost 9 bases and J lost 5; bases outside the gene matches: 1. Germline values: CDR1 SNHLY, CDR2 FYNNEI. This CDR3 has 11 amino acids. CDR3 DNA sequence: TGTGCCAGGGACAGGAACAATGAGCAGTTCTTC. Translation gives CARDRNNEQFF.

The CDR3: CASSFSRRAGNTIYF. The CDR3 DNA sequence: TGTGCCAGCAGCTTTAGTAGGAGGGCTGGAAACACCATATATTTT. The chain recombines TRBV13 with TRBJ1-3; D uncertain. The CDR3 is 15 amino acids. The ends were cut back, 3 bases at V and 2 bases at J, with 11 bases in the middle. CDR1 PRHDT and CDR2 FYEKMQ come from the germline V gene (reference sequence).

The chain couples TRBV6-1 to TRBJ1-1; a weak D match, TRBD1 (6 bases). The V end was cut by 3 bases, the J end by 6 bases, with 11 bases between. The CDR3 length is 13 residues. Germline CDR1 and CDR2: MNHNS and SASEGT. The CDR3 sequence: CASSEVRGAEAFF. For the CDR3, the DNA is TGTGCCAGCAGTGAGGTCAGGGGTGCTGAAGCTTTCTTT.

This clone was recorded a few times. The chain carries TRBV4-3 and TRBJ2-2; D is unclear. Trimming took 0 bases from V and 6 from J, leaving 8 bases between them. The CDR3 totals 14 residues. Per the germline V gene, CDR1 is LGHNA and CDR2 is YSLEER. CDR3 sequence: CASSQDARSGELFF. CDR3 nucleotide sequence: TGCGCCAGCAGCCAAGATGCTAGATCCGGGGAGCTGTTTTTT.

The chain has TRBV9 and TRBJ2-2; 11 bases line up with TRBD1. CDR3 length: 15 amino acids. The V gene end was trimmed by 4 bases and the J gene end by 7 bases; junction bases not matched to a gene: 6. CDR1 and CDR2 from the germline V gene are SGDLS and YYNGEE. CDR3 bases: TGTGCCAGCAGCCTATTGGGACAGGGGGTCGGGGAGCTGTTTTTT. This sequence encodes CASSLLGQGVGELFF.

V gene TRBV29-1 combines with J gene TRBJ1-1, with 7 bases identical to TRBD1. The CDR3 spans 13 residues. The V gene end was trimmed by 6 bases and the J gene end by 2 bases; junction bases not matched to a gene: 6. CDR1 is SQVTM, CDR2 ANQGSEA, per germline. The CDR3 DNA reads TGCAGCGTGCCGGGACAGAGAAACACTGAAGCTTTCTTT. Translating gives CSVPGQRNTEAFF.

The chain uses TRBV7-2 and TRBJ2-5; 8 bases match TRBD1. The CDR3 is 15 residues long. V dropped 8 bases and J dropped 2; count of bases not matched to a gene: 10. CDR1 is SGHTA and CDR2 is FQGNSA in the germline V gene. CDR3 region: CASGQNQGAQETQYF. Here the CDR3 DNA reads TGTGCCAGCGGACAAAATCAGGGGGCGCAAGAGACCCAGTACTTC.

This chain joins TRBV28 and TRBJ2-3; D is uncertain. Trimming shortened V by 2 bases and J by 6 bases, and 9 bases separated the two germline ends. CDR3 size: 13 residues. Germline CDR1 is MDHEN and CDR2 is SYDVKM. For the CDR3, the DNA is TGTGCCAGCAGTTTAGTAGTATCGGATACGCAGTATTTT. Residues: CASSLVVSDTQYF.